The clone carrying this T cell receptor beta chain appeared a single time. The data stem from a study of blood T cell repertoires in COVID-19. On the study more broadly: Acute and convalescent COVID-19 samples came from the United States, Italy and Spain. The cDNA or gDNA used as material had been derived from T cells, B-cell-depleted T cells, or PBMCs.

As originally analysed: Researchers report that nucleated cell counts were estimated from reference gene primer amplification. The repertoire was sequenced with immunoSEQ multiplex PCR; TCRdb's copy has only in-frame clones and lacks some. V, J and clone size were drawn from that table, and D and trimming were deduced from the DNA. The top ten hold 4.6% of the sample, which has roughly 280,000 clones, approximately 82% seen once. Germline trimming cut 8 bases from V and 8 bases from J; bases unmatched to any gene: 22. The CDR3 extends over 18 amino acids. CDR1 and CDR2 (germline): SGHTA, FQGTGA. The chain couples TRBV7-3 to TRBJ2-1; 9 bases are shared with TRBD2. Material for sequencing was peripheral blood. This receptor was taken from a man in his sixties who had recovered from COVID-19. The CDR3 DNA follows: TGTGCCAGCGCAATAGCGGGGGTAAATTCTGGTGTATACGATGAGCAGTTCTTC. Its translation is CASAIAGVNSGVYDEQFF.